The rows below give T cell receptor beta chains drawn from one sample of a study of cytomegalovirus exposure and HLA in healthy donors. Assay: immunoSEQ multiplex PCR; the TCRdb copy retains only in-frame clones and omits some. The table records roughly 170,000 clones, roughly four fifths of them present only once. The material sequenced was PBMCs. The receptors were sampled from a man aged 50-59 years in good health and CMV-seronegative. The CDR3 runs from the conserved cysteine through the conserved F or W. The D gene is left open where the match is weak. Only part of the rows carry a size: once, few, many, or a class if the clone is expanded.

>TRBJ2-2|TRBD1|.|TRBV13
CASSLGGSHTGELFF
TGTGCCAGCAGCCTAGGGGGCTCGCACACCGGGGAGCTGTTTTTT
>TRBJ2-3|TRBD2|.|TRBV28
CASSFASGGGDTQYF
TGTGCCAGCAGTTTTGCTAGCGGGGGAGGAGATACGCAGTATTTT
>TRBJ2-3|.|.|TRBV6-1
CAGRARGSTDTQYF
TGTGCCGGAAGAGCGCGGGGTAGCACAGATACGCAGTATTTT
>TRBJ2-2|TRBD1|.|TRBV19
CASSITGVDTGELFF
TGTGCCAGTAGTATTACAGGGGTAGACACCGGGGAGCTGTTTTTT
>TRBJ1-3|.|.|TRBV4-3
CASSQSTLGSSGNTIYF
TGCGCCAGCAGCCAATCGACTCTAGGCAGCTCTGGAAACACCATATATTTT
>TRBJ2-3|TRBD2|.|TRBV30
CAWSASGSSTDTQYF
TGTGCCTGGAGTGCTAGCGGGAGTAGCACAGATACGCAGTATTTT
>TRBJ1-1|.|.|TRBV7-2
CASSLGPQQSTEAFF
TGTGCCAGCAGCTTAGGACCACAGCAGTCCACTGAAGCTTTCTTT
>TRBJ2-7|TRBD2|.|TRBV13
CASSFGSGRRSSYEQYF
TGTGCCAGCAGCTTCGGTAGCGGGAGGAGGAGCTCCTACGAGCAGTACTTC
>TRBJ2-3|.|.|TRBV29-1
CSVDGGGTDTQYF
TGCAGCGTTGACGGCGGGGGCACAGATACGCAGTATTTT
>TRBJ2-6|TRBD1|.|TRBV19
CASSTPHPGTGASGANVLTF
TGTGCCAGTAGTACTCCTCACCCCGGGACAGGCGCCTCTGGGGCCAACGTCCTGACTTTC
>TRBJ2-5|.|.|TRBV27
CASSKPPGDLETQYF
TGTGCCAGCTCCAAACCCCCAGGGGACCTCGAGACCCAGTACTTC
>TRBJ2-7|.|.|TRBV5-1
CASSRGQNYEQYF
TGCGCCAGCAGCCGCGGACAGAACTACGAGCAGTACTTC
>TRBJ2-7|TRBD1|.|TRBV6-1
CASSGRGQGTYEQYF
TGTGCCAGCAGTGGGAGGGGACAGGGAACCTACGAGCAGTACTTC
>TRBJ1-1|TRBD1|.|TRBV10-3
CAISEWDRGPGTEAFF
TGTGCCATCAGTGAATGGGACAGGGGCCCGGGCACTGAAGCTTTCTTT
>TRBJ1-1|TRBD1|.|TRBV27
CASSPRTGPRTEAFF
TGTGCCAGCAGTCCCCGGACAGGGCCGAGGACTGAAGCTTTCTTT
>TRBJ2-2|.|.|TRBV7-3
CASSSRVSSSFNTGELFF
TGTGCCAGCAGCTCCCGGGTCTCCTCCTCTTTTAACACCGGGGAGCTGTTTTTT
>TRBJ2-3|TRBD1|.|TRBV6-5
CASSYWGQGTDTQYF
TGTGCCAGCAGTTATTGGGGACAGGGCACAGATACGCAGTATTTT
>TRBJ1-3|.|few|TRBV28
CASSEEFENTIYF
TGTGCCAGCAGTGAGGAGTTTGAAAACACCATATATTTT
>TRBJ1-1|.|.|TRBV7-2
CASRRVYGTEAFF
TGTGCCAGCAGGAGGGTGTATGGCACTGAAGCTTTCTTT
>TRBJ1-1|.|once|TRBV29-1
CSVALTENTEAFF
TGCAGCGTCGCCCTGACAGAGAACACTGAAGCTTTCTTT
>TRBJ2-5|TRBD1|few|TRBV5-4
CASSFQGARSETQYF
TGTGCCAGCAGCTTCCAGGGGGCGCGATCGGAGACCCAGTACTTC
>TRBJ2-7|.|.|TRBV4-1
CASGLRWEEEQYF
TGCGCCAGCGGGCTTAGATGGGAGGAGGAGCAGTACTTC
>TRBJ2-7|TRBD1|.|TRBV15
CATSRAFGGTGVSYEQYF
TGTGCCACCAGCAGAGCCTTTGGAGGGACAGGGGTGTCCTACGAGCAGTACTTC
>TRBJ1-2|.|once|TRBV6-5
CASSPEGDGNYGYTF
TGTGCCAGCAGCCCTGAGGGGGACGGTAACTATGGCTACACCTTC
>TRBJ1-3|TRBD1|.|TRBV7-2
CASSPTETGGTGNTIYF
TGTGCCAGCAGCCCCACAGAGACAGGGGGCACTGGAAACACCATATATTTT
>TRBJ1-6|TRBD1|once|TRBV25-1
CASSGTGERSPLHF
TGTGCCAGCAGTGGCACAGGGGAACGGTCACCCCTCCACTTT
>TRBJ2-1|.|once|TRBV7-2
CASSSRLGVMDQFF
TGTGCCAGCAGCTCACGACTGGGAGTTATGGATCAGTTCTTC
>TRBJ1-6|TRBD1|once|TRBV7-2
CASSLTQGVNSPLHF
TGTGCCAGCAGCTTAACGCAGGGGGTCAATTCACCCCTCCACTTT
>TRBJ2-3|TRBD2|.|TRBV7-3
CASSLSVRGSTDTQYF
TGTGCCAGCAGCTTATCGGTGCGGGGGTCCACAGATACGCAGTATTTT
>TRBJ2-7|TRBD2|.|TRBV5-1
CASSFPGLSPAEQYF
TGCGCCAGCAGCTTCCCGGGACTAAGCCCCGCCGAGCAGTACTTC
>TRBJ1-1|.|.|TRBV7-9
CSSSYPGVAGTEAFF
TGTTCCAGCAGCTACCCCGGCGTAGCGGGCACTGAAGCTTTCTTT
>TRBJ2-2|.|.|TRBV6-1
CAIRGYPNTGELFF
TGTGCCATTAGGGGCTATCCGAACACCGGGGAGCTGTTTTTT
>TRBJ1-5|.|.|TRBV18
CASSQGVNQPQHF
TGTGCCAGCTCACAGGGGGTGAATCAGCCCCAGCATTTT
>TRBJ2-1|TRBD2|.|TRBV4-2
CASSQEVRGRADNEQFF
TGTGCCAGCAGCCAAGAGGTCCGCGGGAGGGCCGACAATGAGCAGTTCTTC
>TRBJ2-7|TRBD2|few|TRBV5-6
CASSFGTSENEQYF
TGTGCCAGCAGCTTTGGGACTAGCGAGAACGAGCAGTACTTC
>TRBJ2-1|TRBD1|.|TRBV27
CASSPGTAQTNEQFF
TGTGCCAGCAGTCCCGGGACAGCCCAGACCAATGAGCAGTTCTTC
>TRBJ1-6|.|.|TRBV6-6
CASSSTGEGGSPLHF
TGTGCCAGCAGTTCTACTGGGGAGGGCGGTTCACCCCTCCACTTT
>TRBJ1-1|.|.|TRBV2
CASRVGSQNTEAFF
TGTGCCAGCAGAGTGGGCAGTCAGAACACTGAAGCTTTCTTT
>TRBJ2-7|TRBD2|few|TRBV4-2
CASSQDWVASGRDRHEQYF
TGTGCCAGCAGCCAAGATTGGGTGGCTAGCGGGAGGGACCGTCACGAGCAGTACTTC
>TRBJ2-5|TRBD1|.|TRBV7-6
CASSLKLDRGETQYF
TGTGCCAGCAGCTTAAAGCTGGACAGGGGAGAGACCCAGTACTTC
>TRBJ1-6|.|.|TRBV7-6
CASRGDPGNSPLHF
TGTGCCAGCAGGGGCGACCCTGGGAATTCACCCCTCCACTTT
>TRBJ1-1|TRBD1|.|TRBV5-1
CASSLVGGGWDTEAFF
TGCGCCAGCAGCTTGGTCGGAGGGGGCTGGGACACTGAAGCTTTCTTT